This entry features one T cell receptor (beta chain) sequence. This entry belongs to a study of cytomegalovirus exposure and HLA in healthy donors. The V gene's germline CDR1 is SQVTM and CDR2 ANQGSEA. The V end was cut by 7 bases, the J end by 6 bases, with 12 bases between. The length of the CDR3 is 12 residues. Primers for the PCR totalled 60 Vbeta and 13 Jbeta. Clones were sequenced by immunoSEQ multiplex PCR, and TCRdb holds only the in-frame ones, with some missing. Of about 120,000 clones in the sample, 9% to 10% were seen once. Input material: PBMCs. The TCR originated in a man between 25 and 39 years old in good health and CMV-seronegative. The chain uses TRBV29-1 and TRBJ2-2; possible D gene TRBD2, 5 bases. The CDR3, as DNA: TGCAGCGGCAGATCGGGGTCCGGGGAGCTGTTTTTT. This encodes CSGRSGSGELFF.